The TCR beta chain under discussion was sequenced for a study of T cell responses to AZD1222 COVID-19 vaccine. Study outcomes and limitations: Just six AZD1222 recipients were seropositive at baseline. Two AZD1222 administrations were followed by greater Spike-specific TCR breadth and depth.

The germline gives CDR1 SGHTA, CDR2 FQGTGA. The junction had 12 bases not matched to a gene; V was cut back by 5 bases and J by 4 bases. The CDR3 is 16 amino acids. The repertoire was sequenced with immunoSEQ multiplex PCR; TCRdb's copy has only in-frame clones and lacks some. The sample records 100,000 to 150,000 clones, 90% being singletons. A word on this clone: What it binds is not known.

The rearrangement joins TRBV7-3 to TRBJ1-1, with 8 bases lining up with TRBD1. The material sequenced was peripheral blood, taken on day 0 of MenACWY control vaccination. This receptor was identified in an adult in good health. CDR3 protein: CASSPKQTGVGTEAFF. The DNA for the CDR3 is TGTGCCAGCAGCCCGAAACAGACAGGGGTGGGCACTGAAGCTTTCTTT.